This TCR beta chain was recovered during a study of blood T cell repertoires in COVID-19. The CDR3 length is 17 residues. Sequencing was performed with immunoSEQ multiplex PCR; in TCRdb, only in-frame clones are kept and a portion is missing. The data hold about 180,000 clones, with nearly 90% observed a single time. This receptor was identified in a man aged 18-30 years who had recovered from COVID-19. V and J are TRBV21-1 and TRBJ2-7; TRBD2 is the table's D call and was not checked against the DNA. TRBV21-1 is flagged as a pseudogene. The specimen was peripheral blood. The CDR3 is CASSKASAGGISYEQYF. CDR3 nucleotide sequence: TGTGCCAGCAGCAAAGCGTCGGCGGGAGGGATCTCCTACGAGCAGTACTTC.